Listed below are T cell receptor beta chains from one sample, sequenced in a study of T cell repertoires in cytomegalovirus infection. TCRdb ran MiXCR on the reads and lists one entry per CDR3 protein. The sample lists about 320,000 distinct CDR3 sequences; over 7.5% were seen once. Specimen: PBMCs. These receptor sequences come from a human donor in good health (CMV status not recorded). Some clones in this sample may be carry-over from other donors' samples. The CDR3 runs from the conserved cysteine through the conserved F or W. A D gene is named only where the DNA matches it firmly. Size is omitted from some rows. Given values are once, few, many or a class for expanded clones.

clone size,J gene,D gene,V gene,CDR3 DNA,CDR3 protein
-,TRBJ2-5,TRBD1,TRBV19,TGTGCCAGTAGTATAATCGGGACAGGGTTAGGTGGAGAGACCCAGTACTTC,CASSIIGTGLGGETQYF
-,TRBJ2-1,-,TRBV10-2,TGCGCCAGCAGCGTCGGGGGCGGGGCTACTCTAAGTGAGCAGTTCTTC,CASSVGGGATLSEQFF
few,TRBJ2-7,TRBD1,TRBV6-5,TGTGCCAGCAGGACAGGGGCCTCCTACGAGCAGTACTTC,CASRTGASYEQYF
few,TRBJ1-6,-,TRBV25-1,TGTGCCAGCAGTGGAAGGGGGGAATCACCCCTCCACTTT,CASSGRGESPLHF
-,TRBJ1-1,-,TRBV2,TGTGCCAGCAGTGTAGGTCCGATGAACACTGAAGCTTTCTTT,CASSVGPMNTEAFF
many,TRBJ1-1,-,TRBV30,TGTGCCTGGAGTGTCCACTCGACAGATGAAGCTTTCTTT,CAWSVHSTDEAFF
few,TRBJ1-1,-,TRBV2,TGTGCCAGCAGTCGCAGGGCAACTGAAGCTTTCTTT,CASSRRATEAFF
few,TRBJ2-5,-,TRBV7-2,TGTGCCAGCAGCCCGAGGGGGGATCAAGAGACCCAGTACTTC,CASSPRGDQETQYF
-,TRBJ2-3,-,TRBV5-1,TGCGCCAGCAGCTTGGTCGTGGGAGCCCTCGCAGATACGCAGTATTTT,CASSLVVGALADTQYF
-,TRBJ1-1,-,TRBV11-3,TGTGCCAGCAGCTTAGGGGGCTCACCTGGCGGAGCTTTCTTT,CASSLGGSPGGAFF
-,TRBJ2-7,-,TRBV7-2,-,CASSLIRVSLYF
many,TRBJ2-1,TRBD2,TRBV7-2,TGTGCCAGCAGCTTAGATAGCGGGGTATACAATGAGCAGTTCTTC,CASSLDSGVYNEQFF
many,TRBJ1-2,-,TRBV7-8,TGTGCCAGCAGCTTTGAGAGGATCGGTGGCTACACCTTC,CASSFERIGGYTF
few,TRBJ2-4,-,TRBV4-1,TGCGCCAGCAGCCAAGTTCCACTAAACATTCAGTACTTC,CASSQVPLNIQYF
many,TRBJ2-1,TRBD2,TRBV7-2,TGTGCCAGCAGCCCCCAGGGAGCGGGAGTATACAATGAGCAGTTCTTC,CASSPQGAGVYNEQFF
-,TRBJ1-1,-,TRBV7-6,TGTGCCAGCAGCTTAGCGGGGGCTGAAGCTTTCTTT,CASSLAGAEAFF
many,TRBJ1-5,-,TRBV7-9,TGTGCCAGCAGTGAGGGGACCAATCAGCCCCAGCATTTT,CASSEGTNQPQHF
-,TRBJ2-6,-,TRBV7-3,TGTGCCTGGTTACAGGGCTCTGGGGCCAACGTCCTGACTTTC,CAWLQGSGANVLTF
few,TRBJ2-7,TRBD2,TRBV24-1,TGTGCCACCAGTGATACTAGCGCGGGCAACGAGCAGTACTTC,CATSDTSAGNEQYF
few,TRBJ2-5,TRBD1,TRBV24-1,TGTGCCACCAGTGATTCCGATGGGGGAACCCGGGACAGAGAGACCCAGTACTTC,CATSDSDGGTRDRETQYF
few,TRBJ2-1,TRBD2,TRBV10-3,TGTGCCATCAGTGAGTTTGTAGCGGGAGTGGTGTACAATGAGCAGTTCTTC,CAISEFVAGVVYNEQFF
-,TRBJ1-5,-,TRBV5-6,TGTGCCAGCAGCGTATCTCGTAAACAGCCCCAGCATTTT,CASSVSRKQPQHF
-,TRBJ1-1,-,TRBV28,TGTGCCAGCAGGGACAGTATCGCTGAAGCTTTCTTT,CASRDSIAEAFF
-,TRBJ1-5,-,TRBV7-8,TGTACCAGCAGCTCCGGAGTAAGCAATCAGCCCCAGCATTTT,CTSSSGVSNQPQHF
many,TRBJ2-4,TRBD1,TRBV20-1,TGCAGTGCTACCGGCCTAACGGACAGGTCCAAAAACATTCAGTACTTC,CSATGLTDRSKNIQYF
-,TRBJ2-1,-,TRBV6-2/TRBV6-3,TGTGCCAGCAGTTATAGAAAGGATTACTCCTACAATGAGCAGTTCTTC,CASSYRKDYSYNEQFF
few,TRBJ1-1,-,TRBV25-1,TGTGCCAGCAGCCACGGGACCTTTGGCACTGAAGCTTTCTTT,CASSHGTFGTEAFF
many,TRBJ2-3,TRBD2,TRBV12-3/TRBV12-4,TGTGCCACTCGACTAGCCGAAACAGATACGCAGTATTTT,CATRLAETDTQYF
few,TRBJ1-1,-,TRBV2,TGTGCCAGCAGTGTGGGGCAGGCGGACACTGAAGCTTTCTTT,CASSVGQADTEAFF